A single sample gave rise to the 8 T cell receptor beta chains below, sequenced in a study of T cell responses to AZD1222 COVID-19 vaccine. Assay used: immunoSEQ multiplex PCR; TCRdb lists only in-frame clones, some missing. This sample yields more than 150,000 clones, of which about nine tenths are seen a single time; about 1.6% belongs to the top ten. The sample here was peripheral blood, taken on day 0 of AZD1222 vaccination. The receptor source for this set is an adult in good health.

J is TRBJ1-4 and V is TRBV5-6; D remains ambiguous. V was shortened by 4 bases and J by 10 bases, with 17 bases between the two germline ends. The V gene's germline CDR1 is SGHDT and CDR2 YYEEEE. This CDR3 contains 14 residues. Here the CDR3 DNA reads TGTGCCAGCAGCCTGGGGATCGCTAACCCAAAACTGTTTTTT. Translation gives CASSLGIANPKLFF.

The CDR3 is CASSYSTAGYEKLFF. The CDR3 DNA reads as TGTGCCAGCAGTTACTCGACGGCAGGGTACGAAAAACTGTTTTTT. The chain recombines TRBV6-5 with TRBJ1-4; D is perhaps TRBD1 (5 bases). The CDR3 loop spans 15 amino acids. The V and J ends lost 0 bases and 8 bases respectively, with 13 bases between them. Germline CDR1 MNHEY, CDR2 SVGAGI.

This clone was seen just once. This chain links TRBV3-1 (or the pseudogene TRBV3-2) with TRBJ2-3, with unresolved D. The CDR3 is 12 amino acids. The germline V gene encodes CDR1 LGHDT and CDR2 YNNKEL (reference sequence). V lost 4 bases to trimming and J lost 3 bases, with 5 bases between them. The CDR3 loop is CASSRGTDTQYF. CDR3 bases: TGTGCCAGCAGCCGAGGAACAGATACGCAGTATTTT.

The J gene is TRBJ2-7, the V gene TRBV28; no clear D gene. Between the trimmed V and J ends, which lost 4 bases and 5 bases, there was a span of 9 bases. Germline values: CDR1 MDHEN, CDR2 SYDVKM. This CDR3 region has 12 residues. CDR3 residues: CASSSLTNEQYF. DNA of the CDR3: TGTGCCAGCAGTTCTCTAACCAACGAGCAGTACTTC.

The chain carries TRBV2 and TRBJ1-6, with D uncertain. This CDR3 has 14 amino acids. Germline lookup yields CDR1 SNHLY and CDR2 FYNNEI. The V end lost 5 bases, the J end lost 10 bases, and 15 bases lay between the germline ends. CDR3 residues: CASSPGRGRSPLHF. The CDR3 DNA follows: TGTGCCAGCAGTCCGGGTCGGGGTCGGTCACCCCTCCACTTT.

The chain has TRBV9 and TRBJ1-4; TRBD1 might be the D (5 bases). Germline CDR1 is SGDLS and CDR2 is YYNGEE. CDR3 length equals 15 residues. The V gene lost 0 bases and the J gene lost 8 bases, with 14 bases spanning the gap. The CDR3 nucleotides read TGTGCCAGCAGCGTAGGAGGAAGGGACGACGAAAAACTGTTTTTT. Translating gives CASSVGGRDDEKLFF.

There are many counts of this clone. J is TRBJ2-6 and V is TRBV2, with 9 bases that match TRBD1. CDR1 is SNHLY, CDR2 FYNNEI, per germline. The CDR3 runs to 18 residues. The V gene end was trimmed by 3 bases and the J gene end by 0 bases; junction bases not matched to a gene: 6. CDR3 protein: CASSEGGQGPSGANVLTF. CDR3 nucleotides: TGTGCCAGCAGTGAGGGGGGACAGGGTCCCTCTGGGGCCAACGTCCTGACTTTC.

The chain employs TRBV2 and TRBJ1-1, with 9 bases lining up with TRBD1. Germline values: CDR1 SNHLY, CDR2 FYNNEI. Trimming took 4 bases from V and 4 from J; bases not matched to a gene: 1. The length of the CDR3 is 13 residues. Here the CDR3 reads CASSAQGATEAFF. The CDR3 DNA is TGTGCCAGCAGTGCACAGGGGGCCACTGAAGCTTTCTTT.